The 26 T cell receptor beta chains below come from one sample, sequenced in a study of cytomegalovirus exposure and HLA in healthy donors. The repertoire was sequenced with immunoSEQ multiplex PCR; TCRdb's copy has only in-frame clones and lacks some. The data show some 120,000 clones, about 94% seen once. The material sequenced was PBMCs. These receptors were obtained from a woman aged 18-29 years in good health and CMV-seronegative.

The chain is built from TRBV30 and TRBJ1-1, with D tentatively TRBD1 (6 bases). This CDR3 comprises 15 residues. Germline CDR1 reads GTSNPN; CDR2 reads SVGIG (reference sequence). This CDR3 reads CPILRGRGGTRKAFF. CDR3 bases: TGTCCAATTTTGCGCGGTAGGGGGGGCACGCGGAAAGCTTTCTTT.

V is TRBV7-8 and J is TRBJ2-7, with TRBD2 matching 8 bases. CDR3 length: 14 amino acids. The germline V gene encodes CDR1 SGHVS and CDR2 FQNEAQ. The V segment lost 5 bases and the J segment 3 bases; nucleotides outside the gene matches: 6. The CDR3 protein is CASSRNSGVYEQYF. In DNA form, the CDR3 reads TGTGCCAGCAGCCGAAATAGCGGGGTCTACGAGCAGTACTTC.

This clone was counted once. This chain connects TRBV2 to TRBJ1-4; TRBD1 matches at 7 bases. J was trimmed by 14 bases and V by 8 bases; bases with no gene match: 8. CDR3 length: 11 residues. Germline V gives CDR1 SNHLY, CDR2 FYNNEI. The CDR3 DNA sequence: TGTGCCAGCGGACAGGACAGAACCCTGTTTTTT. This gives the protein CASGQDRTLFF.

The chain combines TRBV28 with TRBJ2-3, with TRBD2 identical over 9 bases. Trimming cost V 6 bases and J 3 bases; bases outside gene matches: 7. CDR1 MDHEN and CDR2 SYDVKM come from the germline V gene. This CDR3 contains 15 residues. CDR3 sequence: CASSPGLARTDTQYF. The CDR3 nucleotides are TGTGCCAGCAGCCCAGGACTAGCGAGGACAGATACGCAGTATTTT.

The rearrangement joins TRBV6-5 to TRBJ2-2; 7 bases are a match to TRBD1. CDR1 and CDR2 (germline): MNHEY, SVGAGI. CDR3 length equals 16 residues. The J segment lost 0 bases and the V segment lost 0 bases, leaving 1 base of the junction unmatched. The CDR3 reads CASSYSGQPNTGELFF. The CDR3 nucleotides are TGTGCCAGCAGTTACTCGGGACAGCCGAACACCGGGGAGCTGTTTTTT.

The chain couples TRBV5-1 to TRBJ1-2; 11 bases agree with TRBD1. CDR3 length: 15 residues. J was trimmed by 5 bases and V by 4 bases; bases with no gene match: 7. The V gene's germline CDR1 is SGHRS and CDR2 YFSETQ. CDR3: CASSPDRGLGYGYTF. CDR3 coding DNA: TGCGCCAGCAGCCCGGACAGGGGGCTGGGGTATGGCTACACCTTC.

Only a few counts were recorded for this clone. This chain uses TRBV7-8 with TRBJ2-3; 7 bases are a match to TRBD2. Trimming at V came to 2 bases and at J to 4 bases, leaving 9 bases not matched to a gene. CDR3 length equals 16 residues. In germline, CDR1 is SGHVS, CDR2 FQNEAQ. The CDR3 is CASSLNWGGLADTQYF. The CDR3 DNA sequence: TGTGCCAGCAGCTTAAACTGGGGAGGGTTAGCAGATACGCAGTATTTT.

V is TRBV28 and J is TRBJ2-2; D perhaps matches TRBD2 (6 bases). Trimming removed 3 bases at V and 6 bases at J, with 17 bases between. CDR3 length: 16 amino acids. Germline loops: CDR1 MDHEN, CDR2 SYDVKM. Here the CDR3 DNA reads TGTGCCAGCAGTTTTTTCACTCATCCGGGGGCCGGGGAGCTGTTTTTT. Translated, it gives CASSFFTHPGAGELFF.

The chain has TRBV6-5 and TRBJ2-1; TRBD1 is a possible D gene (6 bases). V lost 3 bases and J 6 bases, leaving 15 bases between the germline ends. CDR1 is MNHEY and CDR2 is SVGAGI in the germline V gene. This CDR3 has 15 residues. In DNA form, the CDR3 reads TGTGCCAGCAGTTATGGGACATCTCCTGTCAATGAGCAGTTCTTC. This codes for CASSYGTSPVNEQFF.

This chain joins TRBV27 and TRBJ2-6; the D gene is possibly TRBD1 (5 bases). Germline CDR1 is MNHEY and CDR2 is SMNVEV (reference sequence). V was cut by 5 bases and J by 3 bases, with 11 bases left in between. The length of the CDR3 is 15 residues. CDR3 DNA: TGTGCCAGCAGTCCCGTAGGGGTTGGGGCCAACGTCCTGACTTTC. This codes for CASSPVGVGANVLTF.

The chain is built from TRBV7-2 and TRBJ2-5; TRBD2 might be the D (6 bases). The CDR3 length is 13 residues. CDR1 SGHTA and CDR2 FQGNSA come from the germline V gene. Trimming removed 4 bases from V and 3 bases from J, with 9 bases in between. CDR3 coding DNA: TGTGCCAGCAGCTCGCGGACTAAAGAGACCCAGTACTTC. Protein sequence: CASSSRTKETQYF.

The count of this clone is one. The chain joins TRBV15 to TRBJ2-5; 7 bases fit TRBD1. The germline gives CDR1 LNHNV, CDR2 YYDKDF (reference sequence). The trim removed 9 bases at V and 7 bases at J, leaving 8 bases unmatched. The CDR3 loop spans 12 amino acids. CDR3 sequence reads: CATGTDTRTQYF. CDR3 sequence (DNA): TGTGCCACAGGGACAGACACGCGGACCCAGTACTTC.

The chain joins TRBV5-1 to TRBJ1-2; D unresolved. The V and J ends lost 4 bases and 4 bases respectively, with 20 bases between them. Germline CDR1 and CDR2: SGHRS and YFSETQ. This CDR3 has 16 residues. Here the CDR3 DNA reads TGCGCCAGCAGCCCCCAATCGGGAGGAATAACCTATGGCTACACCTTC. This encodes CASSPQSGGITYGYTF.

V gene TRBV13 combines with J gene TRBJ1-5, with D unresolved. The CDR3 spans 12 residues. V gave up 3 bases and J gave up 4 bases, with 4 bases separating them. Germline V gene sequence: CDR1 PRHDT, CDR2 FYEKMQ (reference sequence). CDR3 in amino acids: CASSFRNQPQHF. CDR3 coding DNA: TGTGCCAGCAGCTTCCGGAATCAGCCCCAGCATTTT.

The chain uses TRBV6-1 and TRBJ1-1, with TRBD1 matching over 9 bases. CDR3 size: 14 residues. Germline V gives CDR1 MNHNS, CDR2 SASEGT. The V gene end was trimmed by 7 bases and the J gene end by 3 bases; junction bases not matched to a gene: 6. CDR3 sequence reads: CASNEGQGDTEAFF. The CDR3 DNA is TGTGCCAGCAATGAGGGACAGGGAGACACTGAAGCTTTCTTT.

J is TRBJ1-1 and V is TRBV27; D unclear. From germline, CDR1 is MNHEY and CDR2 SMNVEV (reference sequence). The CDR3 consists of 15 residues. Trimming shortened V by 5 bases and J by 1 base, and 14 bases separated the two germline ends. CDR3 DNA sequence: TGTGCCAGCAGTCTAACTCGACACCAGAACACTGAAGCTTTCTTT. This gives the protein CASSLTRHQNTEAFF.

The gene calls are TRBV5-1 and TRBJ2-5, with D unclear. Trimming pared 4 bases from V and 5 bases from J, leaving 15 bases between. The CDR3 contains 14 residues. The germline V gene has CDR1 SGHRS and CDR2 YFSETQ. The CDR3 is CASSHVNLQETQYF. In nucleotides, the CDR3 is TGCGCCAGCAGCCACGTGAACCTACAGGAGACCCAGTACTTC.

V and J are TRBV11-2 and TRBJ2-7; TRBD2 matches at 8 bases. The ends lost 4 bases at V and 2 bases at J; junction bases unmatched: 7. The germline gives CDR1 SGHAT, CDR2 FQNNGV. The CDR3 runs 15 residues. CDR3 nucleotides: TGTGCCAGCAGCTACCATAGCGGGAACACCTACGAGCAGTACTTC. It specifies CASSYHSGNTYEQYF.

The V gene is TRBV23-1, the J gene TRBJ1-5; D is perhaps TRBD1 (6 bases). TRBV23-1 is recorded as an ORF, its role being uncertain. CDR3 length equals 17 residues. The ends were cut back, 5 bases at V and 1 base at J, with 18 bases in the middle. The CDR3 region is CASSSSGGQESNQPQHF. The CDR3 DNA reads as TGCGCCAGCAGTTCCTCGGGGGGGCAGGAAAGCAATCAGCCCCAGCATTTT.

V and J are TRBV4-1 and TRBJ2-2, with unresolved D. V was clipped by 3 bases and J by 7 bases, with 6 bases between them. CDR1 MGHRA and CDR2 YSYEKL come from the germline V gene. This CDR3 has 12 amino acids. The CDR3 bases are TGCGCCAGCAGCCATGCAGGCGGGGAGCTGTTTTTT. Protein: CASSHAGGELFF.

The chain employs TRBV10-1 and TRBJ2-1, with 7 bases aligning to TRBD2. Germline assignment: CDR1 WNHNN and CDR2 SYGVQD (reference sequence). The CDR3 is made up of 14 amino acids. V dropped 2 bases and J dropped 6; count of bases not matched to a gene: 4. The CDR3 loop is CASSENSGGNEQFF. The CDR3 DNA is TGCGCCAGCAGTGAGAATTCGGGGGGCAATGAGCAGTTCTTC.

This clone appeared a few times. The rearrangement uses TRBV6-4 and TRBJ2-2; 9 bases are a match to TRBD2. The length of the CDR3 is 16 residues. Germline V gives CDR1 MRHNA, CDR2 SNTAGT. J was trimmed by 2 bases and V by 0 bases; bases with no gene match: 1. CDR3 DNA sequence: TGTGCCAGCAGTGACTCCGGGACTAGCAACACCGGGGAGCTGTTTTTT. Translated, it gives CASSDSGTSNTGELFF.

This clone occurred once. The J gene is TRBJ1-3, the V gene TRBV5-6; no reliable D call. Germline lookup yields CDR1 SGHDT and CDR2 YYEEEE. Trimming took off 1 base at V and 10 bases at J, with 9 bases between the two ends. The CDR3 sequence is 12 residues long. Here the CDR3 DNA reads TGTGCCAGCAGCTTGAGTGAGGAAACCATATATTTT. It translates to CASSLSEETIYF.

The gene calls are TRBV20-1 and TRBJ2-5; 7 bases map to TRBD2. V lost 3 bases and J lost 5; bases outside the gene matches: 0. CDR1 DFQATT and CDR2 SNEGSKA come from the germline V gene (reference sequence). This CDR3 comprises 11 residues. The CDR3 region is CSARGGETQYF. The CDR3 DNA sequence: TGCAGTGCTAGGGGAGGGGAGACCCAGTACTTC.

This clone was counted between two and nine times. The chain joins TRBV10-3 to TRBJ2-7, with 7 bases aligning to TRBD2. Looked up from germline, CDR1 is ENHRY and CDR2 is SYGVKD. This CDR3 is built from 14 residues. Trimming removed 5 bases from V and 0 bases from J; junction bases left unmatched: 4. The CDR3 nucleotides are TGTGCCATCAGTCAGCGGGACTACTCCTACGAGCAGTACTTC. The encoded protein is CAISQRDYSYEQYF.

V usage is TRBV4-1 and J usage is TRBJ2-6, with 14 nucleotides matching TRBD2. The junction had 2 bases not matched to a gene; V was cut back by 2 bases and J by 2 bases. This CDR3 comprises 18 residues. CDR1 is MGHRA and CDR2 is YSYEKL in the germline V gene. CDR3 DNA sequence: TGCGCCAGCAGCCAACCGACTAGCGGGAGGGCTGGGGCCAACGTCCTGACTTTC. Translation: CASSQPTSGRAGANVLTF.